The 14 T cell receptor beta chains listed next were all sequenced from one sample in a study of blood T cell repertoires in COVID-19. Profiled with immunoSEQ multiplex PCR; TCRdb holds only in-frame clones, not every one. The sample shows around 200,000 clones, 70% to 90% of them seen only once. Sequenced sample: PBMCs or T cells enriched from blood (not recorded which). The source of these receptors is a woman in her fifties or sixties in a cohort exposed to, infected with or recovered from COVID-19 (not recorded which).

The chain uses TRBV30 and TRBJ2-3; D is unresolved. The germline V gene has CDR1 GTSNPN and CDR2 SVGIG (reference sequence). The CDR3 is made up of 12 amino acids. With 2 bases removed from V and 6 bases from J, the gap between germline ends came to 9 bases. CDR3 nucleotides: TGTGCCTGGAGTTGGGCGCTGGATACGCAGTATTTT. It translates to CAWSWALDTQYF.

This clone was counted between two and nine times. The V call is TRBV18, the J call TRBJ1-2, with a possible D match to TRBD1 (5 bases). This CDR3 region has 14 residues. Trimming took off 4 bases at V and 4 bases at J, with 13 bases between the two ends. Per the germline V gene, CDR1 is KGHSH and CDR2 is LQKENI. The CDR3 loop reads CASSRQTAFYGYTF. CDR3 coding DNA: TGTGCCAGCTCACGCCAGACAGCCTTCTATGGCTACACCTTC.

The chain is built from TRBV5-1 and TRBJ1-4; D is ambiguous. V shed 0 bases and J shed 8 bases, with 11 bases lying between them. The CDR3 length is 14 residues. Per the germline V gene, CDR1 is SGHRS and CDR2 is YFSETQ. CDR3 loop: CASSLGRSGEKLFF. In nucleotides, the CDR3 is TGCGCCAGCAGCTTGGGTAGGTCAGGAGAAAAACTGTTTTTT. The whole variable domain, filled in from reference TRBV5-1 and TRBJ1-4, reads KAGVTQTPRYLIKTRGQQVTLSCSPISGHRSVSWYQQTPGQGLQFLFEYFSETQRNKGNFPGRFSGRQFSNSRSEMNVSTLELGDSALYLCASSLGRSGEKLFFGSGTQLSVL.

The V and J genes are TRBV2 and TRBJ2-5; 9 bases match TRBD2. The CDR3 spans 16 residues. Germline CDR1 and CDR2: SNHLY and FYNNEI. The ends lost 4 bases at V and 1 base at J; junction bases unmatched: 7. The CDR3 region has the DNA TGTGCCAGCAGTGGTACCCGGGGACTAGCCCAAGAGACCCAGTACTTC. Translation: CASSGTRGLAQETQYF.

The rearrangement uses TRBV19 and TRBJ2-7, with 10 bases matching TRBD2. Trimming cost V 5 bases and J 2 bases; bases outside gene matches: 6. CDR1 and CDR2 from the germline V gene are LNHDA and SQIVND (reference sequence). This CDR3 contains 15 residues. The CDR3 nucleotides are TGTGCCAGTAGTCCTCGGACTAGCGGTACCTACGAGCAGTACTTC. Protein: CASSPRTSGTYEQYF.

The rearrangement links TRBV4-2 to TRBJ1-2; perhaps TRBD1 as D (5 bases). Germline lookup yields CDR1 LGHNA and CDR2 YNFKEQ. This CDR3 has 16 residues. V shed 2 bases and J shed 4 bases, with 17 bases lying between them. CDR3 coding DNA: TGTGCCAGCAGCCAACCTCTAGGGGATTCAGGCTATGGCTACACCTTC. Protein: CASSQPLGDSGYGYTF.

The V call is TRBV25-1, the J call TRBJ1-1; the D is unclear. The V gene's germline CDR1 is MGHDK and CDR2 SYGVNS. Trimming took off 6 bases at V and 3 bases at J, with 8 bases between the two ends. The CDR3 runs 12 residues. The CDR3 bases are TGTGCCAGCAGACGAGATTACACTGAAGCTTTCTTT. This translates into CASRRDYTEAFF.

This clone was counted once. The chain carries TRBV5-1 and TRBJ2-5, with TRBD1 as a possible D gene (6 bases). The CDR3 loop spans 14 amino acids. Trimming stripped 4 bases from V and 4 bases from J, with 14 bases between. The germline gives CDR1 SGHRS, CDR2 YFSETQ. The CDR3 DNA sequence: TGCGCCAGCAGCCCTAGTGGGGGCACAGAGACCCAGTACTTC. Protein: CASSPSGGTETQYF.

This sequence joins TRBV28 and TRBJ2-7; D gene uncertain. The CDR3 is 10 residues long. V lost 3 bases and J 5 bases, leaving 2 bases between the germline ends. Germline V CDR1 and CDR2: MDHEN, SYDVKM. The CDR3 nucleotides are TGTGCCAGCAGTTTTAACGAGCAGTACTTC. Encoded protein: CASSFNEQYF.

V and J are TRBV5-4 and TRBJ2-1, with 10 nucleotides matching TRBD1. The germline CDR1 and CDR2 sequences are SGHNT and YYREEE (reference sequence). This CDR3 contains 20 residues. V trimming: 0 bases; J trimming: 8 bases; junction bases outside the gene matches: 20. Here the CDR3 reads CASSLAPAVDWTGGIHEQFF. The CDR3 DNA follows: TGTGCCAGCAGCTTGGCCCCTGCGGTCGACTGGACAGGGGGTATTCATGAGCAGTTCTTC.

The V and J genes are TRBV3-1 (or the pseudogene TRBV3-2) and TRBJ2-2; 7 nucleotides match TRBD2. The CDR3 extends over 17 amino acids. V lost 1 base, J lost 2 bases, and 7 bases stayed unmatched. Germline V gene lookup returns CDR1 LGHDT and CDR2 YNNKEL (reference sequence). For the CDR3, the DNA is TGTGCCAGCAGCCAAGTTGGGGCTAGCGGTAACACCGGGGAGCTGTTTTTT. It specifies CASSQVGASGNTGELFF.

The chain combines TRBV7-8 with TRBJ2-1, with TRBD2 matching 13 bases. J lost 9 bases, V lost 5 bases, and 10 bases had no gene match. CDR1 and CDR2 from the germline V gene are SGHVS and FQNEAQ. The CDR3 is 16 residues long. The CDR3 here is CASSPMTSGGHGEQFF. The CDR3 coding sequence is TGTGCCAGCAGCCCCATGACTAGCGGGGGGCATGGTGAGCAGTTCTTC.

This clone was detected once. The V gene is TRBV18, the J gene TRBJ1-2, with a tentative D call TRBD1 (5 bases). The CDR3 has 17 amino acids. The germline V gene has CDR1 KGHSH and CDR2 LQKENI. The germline V and J ends were trimmed by 3 bases and 7 bases, with 24 bases remaining between them. The DNA for the CDR3 is TGTGCCAGCTCACCTAATTCGGGGGACCCACCTTCGGGTGGCTACACCTTC. Translated, it gives CASSPNSGDPPSGGYTF.

J is TRBJ1-5 and V is TRBV20-1; D possibly corresponds to TRBD1 (5 bases). V was pared by 3 bases and J by 5 bases, with 17 bases between. CDR3 length equals 15 residues. Germline V gene lookup returns CDR1 DFQATT and CDR2 SNEGSKA (reference sequence). CDR3: CSASSGRAYDQPQHF. The CDR3 DNA is TGCAGTGCTAGTTCGGGCAGGGCTTATGATCAGCCCCAGCATTTT.